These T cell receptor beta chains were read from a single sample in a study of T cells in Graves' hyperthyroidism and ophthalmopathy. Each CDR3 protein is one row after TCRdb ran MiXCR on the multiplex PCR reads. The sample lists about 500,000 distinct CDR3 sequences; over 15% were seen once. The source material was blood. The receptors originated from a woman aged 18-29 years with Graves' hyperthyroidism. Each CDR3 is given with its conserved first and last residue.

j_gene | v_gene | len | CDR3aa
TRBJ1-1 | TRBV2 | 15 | CASSENGQGGTEAFF
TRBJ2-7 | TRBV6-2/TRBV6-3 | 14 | CASTSAEPSYEQYF
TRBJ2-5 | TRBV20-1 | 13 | CSASFILGETQYF
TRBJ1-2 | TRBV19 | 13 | CASSISDNYGYTF
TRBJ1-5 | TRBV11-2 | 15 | CASSPRSGNNQPQHF
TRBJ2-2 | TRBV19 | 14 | CASSIGLNTGELFF
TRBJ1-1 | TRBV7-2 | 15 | CASSRRQGADTEAFF
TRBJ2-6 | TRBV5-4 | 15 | CASSLGNSGANVLTF
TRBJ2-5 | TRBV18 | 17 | CASSPWDTSMDLETQYF
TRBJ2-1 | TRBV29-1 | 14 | CSVQRLAYNNEQFF
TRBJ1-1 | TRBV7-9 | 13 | CASSLVNRDEAFF
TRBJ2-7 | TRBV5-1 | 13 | CASSADPGGEQYF
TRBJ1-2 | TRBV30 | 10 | CAWSGQGYTF
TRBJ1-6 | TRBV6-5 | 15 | CASSYGGENNSPLHF
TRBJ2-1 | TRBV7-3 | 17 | CASSLLPGGGSYNEQFF
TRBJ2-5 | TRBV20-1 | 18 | CSASGLKRGPGRQETQYF
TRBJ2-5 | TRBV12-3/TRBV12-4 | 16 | CASSIPRVEYQETQYF
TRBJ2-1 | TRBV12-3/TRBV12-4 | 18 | CASSSSSLGTGVYNEQFF
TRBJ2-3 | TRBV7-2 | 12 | CASSLYTDTQYF
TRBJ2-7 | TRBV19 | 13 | CASTFGGSYEQYF
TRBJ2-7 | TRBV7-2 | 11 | CASSFMDEQYF
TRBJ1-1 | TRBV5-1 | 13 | CASKEQAGTEAFF
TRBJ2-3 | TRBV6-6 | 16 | CASSYSDIDRADTQYF
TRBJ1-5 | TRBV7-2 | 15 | CASSLSGGIDQPQHF
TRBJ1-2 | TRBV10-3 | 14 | CAISEAGLNYGYTF
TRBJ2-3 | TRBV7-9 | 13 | CASSFEETDTQYF
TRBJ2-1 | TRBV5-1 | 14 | CASSLEATYNEQFF
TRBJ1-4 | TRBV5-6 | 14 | CASSLAGIGEKLFF
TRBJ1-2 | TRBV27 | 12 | CASSLNGHGYTF
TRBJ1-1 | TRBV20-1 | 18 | CSAPRPQGRGSMNTEAFF
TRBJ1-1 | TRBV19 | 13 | CASQVGMNTEAFF
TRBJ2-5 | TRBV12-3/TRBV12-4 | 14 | CASRLAGGDETQYF
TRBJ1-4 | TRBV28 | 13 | CASSGQLNEKLFF
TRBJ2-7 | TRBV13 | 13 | CASSLKGTREQYF
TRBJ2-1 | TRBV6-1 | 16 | CASSAAGLAGGNEQFF
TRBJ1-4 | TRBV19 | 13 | CASRRQASGKLFF
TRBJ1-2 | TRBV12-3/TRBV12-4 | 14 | CASSRGDRVYGYTF
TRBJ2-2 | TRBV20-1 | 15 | CSARASGSLSGELFF
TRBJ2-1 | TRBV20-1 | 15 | CSAAKPHLGANEQFF
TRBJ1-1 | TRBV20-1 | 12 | CSAGQGATEAFF
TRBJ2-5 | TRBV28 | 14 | CASSSRRNQETQYF
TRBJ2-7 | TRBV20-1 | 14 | CSARTGRGVYEQYF
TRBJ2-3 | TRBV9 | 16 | CASRAGFGGLTDTQYF
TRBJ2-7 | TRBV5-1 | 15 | CASRPGLGIPYEQYF
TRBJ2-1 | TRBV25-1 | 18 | CASSEPSGLAVSYNEQFF
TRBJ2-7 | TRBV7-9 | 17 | CASSLAYGLAGAPEQYF